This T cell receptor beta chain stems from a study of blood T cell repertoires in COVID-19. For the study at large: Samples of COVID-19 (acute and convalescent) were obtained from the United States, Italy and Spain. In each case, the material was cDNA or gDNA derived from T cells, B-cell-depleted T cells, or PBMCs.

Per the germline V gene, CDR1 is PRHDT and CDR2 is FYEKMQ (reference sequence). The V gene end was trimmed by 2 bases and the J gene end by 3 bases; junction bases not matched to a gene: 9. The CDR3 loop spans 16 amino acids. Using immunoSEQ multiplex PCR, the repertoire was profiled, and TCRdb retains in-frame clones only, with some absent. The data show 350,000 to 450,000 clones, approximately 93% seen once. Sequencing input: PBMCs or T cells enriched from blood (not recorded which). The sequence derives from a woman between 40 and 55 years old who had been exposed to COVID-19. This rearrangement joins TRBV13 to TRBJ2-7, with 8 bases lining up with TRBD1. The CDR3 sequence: CASSLSGQGISYEQYF. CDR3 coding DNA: TGTGCCAGCAGCTTATCAGGACAGGGAATAAGCTACGAGCAGTACTTC.